The sequence of this TCR beta chain was determined in a study of blood T cell repertoires in COVID-19. Study-wide background: The United States, Italy and Spain provided the acute and convalescent COVID-19 samples. T cells, B-cell-depleted T cells, or PBMCs supplied cDNA or gDNA.

The CDR3 has 13 residues. Trimming left V 7 bases short and J 13 bases short, with 20 bases between. CDR1 SEHNR and CDR2 FQNEAQ come from the germline V gene (reference sequence). In the original workflow: Amplification of reference gene primers was used by the study to estimate nucleated cell counts. Only in-frame clones appear in the TCRdb table, and some are missing; sequencing was by immunoSEQ multiplex PCR. Clone size and V and J calls were adopted from that table, with D and trimming inferred from the DNA. The table records some 46,000 clones, around 87% of them present only once. The clonotype comes from a human donor in a cohort sampled during active COVID-19. Sequencing was performed on peripheral blood. The chain combines TRBV7-9 with TRBJ2-1, with a weak D call TRBD2 (7 bases). The CDR3 is CASTLGGAQGQFF. CDR3 nucleotide sequence: TGTGCCAGCACCCTAGGGGGGGCCCAAGGTCAGTTCTTC.